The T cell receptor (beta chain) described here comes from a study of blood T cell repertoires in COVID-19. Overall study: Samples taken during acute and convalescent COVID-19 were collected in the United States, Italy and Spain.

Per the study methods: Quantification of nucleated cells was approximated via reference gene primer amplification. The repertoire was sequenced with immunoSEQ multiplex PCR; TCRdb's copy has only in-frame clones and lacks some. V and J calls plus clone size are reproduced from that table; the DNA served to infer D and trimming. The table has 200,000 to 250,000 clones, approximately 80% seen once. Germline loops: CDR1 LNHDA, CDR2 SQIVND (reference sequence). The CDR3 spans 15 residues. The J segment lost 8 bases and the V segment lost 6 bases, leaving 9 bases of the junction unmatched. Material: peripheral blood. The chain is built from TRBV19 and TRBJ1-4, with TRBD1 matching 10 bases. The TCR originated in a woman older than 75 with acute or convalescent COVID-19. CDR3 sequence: CASSGSGTGEEKLFF. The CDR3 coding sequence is TGTGCCAGTAGCGGATCCGGGACAGGGGAAGAAAAACTGTTTTTT.